Following are 31 T cell receptor beta chains from one sample sequenced in a study of blood T cell repertoires in COVID-19. Sequenced by immunoSEQ multiplex PCR; TCRdb stores in-frame clones only, minus some. The data show 150,000 to 200,000 clones, around four fifths seen once. Sequenced: peripheral blood. These receptors were obtained from a woman in her seventies who had recovered from COVID-19.

The V and J genes are TRBV10-3 and TRBJ2-2; D ambiguous. V gave up 2 bases and J gave up 10 bases, with 8 bases separating them. The germline gives CDR1 ENHRY, CDR2 SYGVKD. The CDR3 extends over 12 amino acids. CDR3 residues: CAISEIPPELFF. The CDR3 DNA reads TGTGCCATCAGTGAGATCCCTCCGGAGCTGTTTTTT.

This chain uses TRBV7-3 with TRBJ2-6, with D possibly TRBD2 on 6 matching bases. V was shortened by 4 bases and J by 5 bases, with 12 bases between the two germline ends. Germline V gene lookup returns CDR1 SGHTA and CDR2 FQGTGA. This CDR3 comprises 15 residues. CDR3: CASSSGTLRANVLTF. The CDR3 nucleotides read TGTGCCAGCAGCTCCGGGACTCTGCGGGCCAACGTCCTGACTTTC. Looking up the rest from reference TRBV7-3 and TRBJ2-6 gives the full variable domain: GAGVSQTPSNKVTEKGKYVELRCDPISGHTALYWYRQSLGQGPEFLIYFQGTGAADDSGLPNDRFFAVRPEGSVSTLKIQRTERGDSAVYLCASSSGTLRANVLTFGAGSRLTVL.

As to this clone: Other DNA sequences in this sample translate to the same CDR3. V gene TRBV5-1 combines with J gene TRBJ2-1; 12 bases align to TRBD2. Germline CDR1 is SGHRS and CDR2 is YFSETQ. The CDR3 is made up of 15 amino acids. V lost 4 bases, J lost 4 bases, and 3 bases stayed unmatched. CDR3 in amino acids: CASSPLAGGYNEQFF. CDR3 bases: TGCGCCAGCAGCCCTCTAGCGGGAGGGTACAATGAGCAGTTCTTC.

The rearrangement uses TRBV5-1 and TRBJ2-1, with TRBD2 identical over 7 bases. Losses at the gene ends were 3 bases for V and 10 bases for J; bases not matched to a gene: 7. Germline V lookup: CDR1 SGHRS, CDR2 YFSETQ. This CDR3 region has 13 residues. Written as DNA, the CDR3 is TGCGCCAGCAGCTCCGGCGACGGGGGGGAGCAGTTCTTC. Translated: CASSSGDGGEQFF. The entire variable domain, with the rest obtained from reference TRBV5-1 and TRBJ2-1, is as follows: KAGVTQTPRYLIKTRGQQVTLSCSPISGHRSVSWYQQTPGQGLQFLFEYFSETQRNKGNFPGRFSGRQFSNSRSEMNVSTLELGDSALYLCASSSGDGGEQFFGPGTRLTVL.

The chain combines TRBV4-1 with TRBJ2-3, with 9 bases fitting TRBD2. CDR1 and CDR2 (germline): MGHRA, YSYEKL. V shed 1 base and J 2 bases; nucleotides not matched to a gene: 1. This CDR3 region has 15 residues. The chain's CDR3 is CASSQVAGATDTQYF. CDR3 sequence (DNA): TGCGCCAGCAGCCAAGTAGCGGGAGCCACAGATACGCAGTATTTT.

This rearrangement joins TRBV19 to TRBJ1-2, with D maybe TRBD1 (5 bases). Germline loops: CDR1 LNHDA, CDR2 SQIVND (reference sequence). The V end lost 4 bases, the J end lost 2 bases, and 8 bases lay between the germline ends. The CDR3 length is 13 residues. In DNA, the CDR3 is TGTGCCAGTAGTAAGCGGGGCAACTATGGCTACACCTTC. This sequence encodes CASSKRGNYGYTF. Based on the CDR3 plus reference TRBV19 and TRBJ1-2, the full variable domain is DGGITQSPKYLFRKEGQNVTLSCEQNLNHDAMYWYRQDPGQGLRLIYYSQIVNDFQKGDIAEGYSVSREKKESFPLTVTSAQKNPTAFYLCASSKRGNYGYTFGSGTRLTVV.

V and J are TRBV2 and TRBJ1-1; tentative D call: TRBD1 (5 bases). Trimming cost V 6 bases and J 4 bases, with 12 bases left between them. The CDR3 spans 13 residues. The germline V gene has CDR1 SNHLY and CDR2 FYNNEI. The CDR3 bases are TGTGCCAGCAGATTCTGGGGGGGCACTGAAGCTTTCTTT. The encoded protein is CASRFWGGTEAFF.

The V gene is TRBV28, the J gene TRBJ2-3; D call uncertain. The germline V and J ends were trimmed by 5 bases and 8 bases, with 14 bases remaining between them. The CDR3 is made up of 13 amino acids. Looked up from germline, CDR1 is MDHEN and CDR2 is SYDVKM. The CDR3 DNA reads as TGTGCCAGCAGTCCCCTGCAAACCGGTACGCAGTATTTT. Its protein is CASSPLQTGTQYF. The variable domain in full, with the rest retrieved from reference TRBV28 and TRBJ2-3, is DVKVTQSSRYLVKRTGEKVFLECVQDMDHENMFWYRQDPGLGLRLIYFSYDVKMKEKGDIPEGYSVSREKKERFSLILESASTNQTSMYLCASSPLQTGTQYFGPGTRLTVL.

The chain combines TRBV29-1 with TRBJ2-1; D uncertain. The CDR3 runs to 11 residues. Between the trimmed V and J ends, which lost 5 bases and 3 bases, there was a span of 5 bases. Germline lookup yields CDR1 SQVTM and CDR2 ANQGSEA. The CDR3 DNA follows: TGCAGCGTTAGCGACTACAATGAGCAGTTCTTC. Its translation: CSVSDYNEQFF.

The rearrangement links TRBV28 to TRBJ2-7, with D unclear. With 6 bases removed from V and 3 bases from J, the gap between germline ends came to 18 bases. CDR3 length: 15 amino acids. CDR1 and CDR2 (germline): MDHEN, SYDVKM. The CDR3 spells CASSPPGGLHYEQYF. The CDR3 coding sequence is TGTGCCAGCAGCCCACCTGGTGGGCTTCACTACGAGCAGTACTTC.

V usage is TRBV15 and J usage is TRBJ1-4; D is perhaps TRBD1 (5 bases). Germline V gene data show CDR1 as LNHNV and CDR2 as YYDKDF (reference sequence). This CDR3 spans 14 amino acids. Trimming removed 0 bases at V and 8 bases at J, with 10 bases between. DNA of the CDR3: TGTGCCACCAGCAGAGATCCGCGGGGGGAAAAACTGTTTTTT. This translates into CATSRDPRGEKLFF.

V usage is TRBV3-1 (or the pseudogene TRBV3-2) and J usage is TRBJ2-5; a weak D match, TRBD2 (6 bases). Germline V gene data show CDR1 as LGHDT and CDR2 as YNNKEL (reference sequence). The CDR3 sequence is 13 residues long. The V end was cut by 2 bases, the J end by 5 bases, with 9 bases between. The CDR3: CASSQRGSETQYF. In nucleotides, the CDR3 is TGTGCCAGCAGCCAACGGGGGTCGGAGACCCAGTACTTC.

The chain couples TRBV5-4 to TRBJ2-3, with D possibly TRBD1 on 7 matching bases. V lost 0 bases to trimming and J lost 1 base, with 12 bases between them. Germline V gene sequence: CDR1 SGHNT, CDR2 YYREEE (reference sequence). This CDR3 has 16 amino acids. CDR3 DNA sequence: TGTGCCAGCAGCTTGGGTGGAGGGGGCCGCACAGATACGCAGTATTTT. It translates to CASSLGGGGRTDTQYF.

This chain uses TRBV6-5 with TRBJ2-1; 12 nucleotides match TRBD2. The CDR3 spans 15 residues. The V segment lost 6 bases and the J segment 8 bases; nucleotides outside the gene matches: 8. CDR1 is MNHEY, CDR2 SVGAGI, per germline. CDR3 in amino acids: CASSPTSGGRDEQFF. In DNA form, the CDR3 reads TGTGCCAGCAGCCCGACTAGCGGGGGCAGGGATGAGCAGTTCTTC.

The chain couples TRBV5-1 to TRBJ2-5; weak D call: TRBD1 (7 bases). V was shortened by 4 bases and J by 3 bases, with 13 bases between the two germline ends. This CDR3 has 14 amino acids. CDR1 SGHRS and CDR2 YFSETQ come from the germline V gene. As DNA, the CDR3 is TGCGCCAGCAGCCGCGGGACAGCAGAAGAGACCCAGTACTTC. Translated, it gives CASSRGTAEETQYF.

The V call is TRBV28, the J call TRBJ1-2, with D tentatively TRBD1 (5 bases). Trimming left V 5 bases short and J 5 bases short, with 9 bases between. The length of the CDR3 is 12 residues. The V gene's germline CDR1 is MDHEN and CDR2 SYDVKM. CDR3 in DNA: TGTGCCAGCAGTCCAGGGACTTATGGCTACACCTTC. Its translation is CASSPGTYGYTF.

The chain combines TRBV19 with TRBJ1-5, with D maybe TRBD1 (5 bases). V was shortened by 3 bases and J by 0 bases, with 9 bases between the two germline ends. Germline V gives CDR1 LNHDA, CDR2 SQIVND (reference sequence). The CDR3 is 15 residues long. In nucleotides, the CDR3 is TGTGCCAGTAGTATCGACAGCTATAGCAATCAGCCCCAGCATTTT. It specifies CASSIDSYSNQPQHF.

This clone was detected once. This chain joins TRBV9 and TRBJ2-3; TRBD2 agrees at 8 bases. CDR3 length: 14 residues. CDR1 and CDR2 from the germline V gene are SGDLS and YYNGEE. V shed 7 bases and J 5 bases; nucleotides not matched to a gene: 9. The CDR3 loop reads CASSKRELVDTQYF. The CDR3 nucleotides read TGTGCCAGCTCCAAGCGGGAGTTAGTAGATACGCAGTATTTT.

The chain is built from TRBV19 and TRBJ2-1; 10 nucleotides agree with TRBD1. In germline, CDR1 is LNHDA, CDR2 SQIVND (reference sequence). This CDR3 comprises 15 residues. V lost 5 bases, J lost 3 bases, and 4 bases stayed unmatched. In nucleotides, the CDR3 is TGTGCCAGTAGTCTCCGGACAGGGGGCTACAATGAGCAGTTCTTC. Translation gives CASSLRTGGYNEQFF.

The chain combines TRBV19 with TRBJ2-5, with 10 bases aligning to TRBD2. This CDR3 comprises 14 residues. The germline gives CDR1 LNHDA, CDR2 SQIVND (reference sequence). V was clipped by 4 bases and J by 6 bases; unmatched bases: 5. The CDR3 spells CASSTSGRGKTQYF. In DNA form, the CDR3 reads TGTGCCAGTAGTACCAGCGGGAGGGGAAAGACCCAGTACTTC. Full variable domain (outside the CDR3, taken from reference TRBV19 and TRBJ2-5): DGGITQSPKYLFRKEGQNVTLSCEQNLNHDAMYWYRQDPGQGLRLIYYSQIVNDFQKGDIAEGYSVSREKKESFPLTVTSAQKNPTAFYLCASSTSGRGKTQYFGPGTRLLVL.

The gene calls are TRBV28 and TRBJ1-4; D perhaps matches TRBD1 (6 bases). The V and J ends lost 5 bases and 4 bases respectively, with 14 bases between them. CDR3 length: 15 residues. CDR1 and CDR2 (germline): MDHEN, SYDVKM. CDR3 region: CASSPPGHLNEKLFF. CDR3 in DNA: TGTGCCAGCAGTCCGCCGGGACACCTTAATGAAAAACTGTTTTTT. The entire variable domain, with the rest obtained from reference TRBV28 and TRBJ1-4, is as follows: DVKVTQSSRYLVKRTGEKVFLECVQDMDHENMFWYRQDPGLGLRLIYFSYDVKMKEKGDIPEGYSVSREKKERFSLILESASTNQTSMYLCASSPPGHLNEKLFFGSGTQLSVL.

The chain has TRBV9 and TRBJ2-7; no definite D call. V was trimmed by 4 bases and J by 0 bases, leaving 8 bases between them. Germline V lookup: CDR1 SGDLS, CDR2 YYNGEE. This CDR3 region has 13 residues. CDR3 coding DNA: TGTGCCAGCAGCCCGCGAAGCTCCTACGAGCAGTACTTC. It yields the protein CASSPRSSYEQYF.

The count of this clone is one. The V call is TRBV2, the J call TRBJ2-7; 8 bases agree with TRBD1. Germline V lookup: CDR1 SNHLY, CDR2 FYNNEI. Trimming at V came to 6 bases and at J to 1 base, leaving 8 bases not matched to a gene. This CDR3 has 15 residues. CDR3 coding DNA: TGTGCCAGCAGAATCAGGGGGCCTGGGTCCTACGAGCAGTACTTC. As protein: CASRIRGPGSYEQYF.

The genes are TRBV19 and TRBJ2-2; no clear D. V lost 5 bases, J lost 0 bases, and 13 bases lay in between. There are 16 residues in the CDR3. Germline loops: CDR1 LNHDA, CDR2 SQIVND (reference sequence). The DNA for the CDR3 is TGTGCCAGTAGTCCCCCCAGACACTCGAACACCGGGGAGCTGTTTTTT. It yields the protein CASSPPRHSNTGELFF.

The genes are TRBV10-3 and TRBJ2-3, with 16 positions matching TRBD2. The junction had 12 bases not matched to a gene; V was cut back by 6 bases and J by 9 bases. The CDR3 extends over 17 amino acids. Per germline, CDR1 ENHRY and CDR2 SYGVKD. The CDR3 sequence is CAIRPGLAGGPMATQYF. CDR3 DNA sequence: TGTGCCATCAGACCGGGACTAGCGGGGGGGCCAATGGCGACGCAGTATTTT.

The rearrangement links TRBV6-1 to TRBJ2-3, with a weak D call TRBD2 (5 bases). Trimming removed 2 bases from V and 1 base from J, with 10 bases in between. The CDR3 length is 15 residues. Looked up from germline, CDR1 is MNHNS and CDR2 is SASEGT. In DNA, the CDR3 is TGTGCCAGCAGTGAACCAGCGGTCCGCACAGATACGCAGTATTTT. Amino acids: CASSEPAVRTDTQYF.

The chain joins TRBV5-1 to TRBJ2-5; D is possibly TRBD2 (7 bases). The CDR3 is 15 residues long. Germline V gives CDR1 SGHRS, CDR2 YFSETQ. Trimming removed 3 bases at V and 5 bases at J, with 17 bases between. In DNA form, the CDR3 reads TGCGCCAGCAGCTGGAATAGGGGGGGGTCTGAGACCCAGTACTTC. Amino acid sequence: CASSWNRGGSETQYF. Full variable domain (missing parts from reference TRBV5-1 and TRBJ2-5): KAGVTQTPRYLIKTRGQQVTLSCSPISGHRSVSWYQQTPGQGLQFLFEYFSETQRNKGNFPGRFSGRQFSNSRSEMNVSTLELGDSALYLCASSWNRGGSETQYFGPGTRLLVL.

This chain joins TRBV27 and TRBJ2-5; tentative D call: TRBD1 (5 bases). V lost 6 bases and J 7 bases, leaving 9 bases between the germline ends. CDR3 size: 11 residues. The germline V gene encodes CDR1 MNHEY and CDR2 SMNVEV (reference sequence). The CDR3 spells CASSAQGTQYF. The CDR3 region has the DNA TGTGCCAGCAGCGCCCAGGGGACCCAGTACTTC.

CDR3 protein: CASRTGTGGTGELFF. The CDR3, as DNA: TGTGCCAGCAGAACCGGGACAGGGGGGACCGGGGAGCTGTTTTTT. The chain carries TRBV6-5 and TRBJ2-2; 11 nucleotides line up with TRBD1. CDR3 size: 15 residues. Germline assignment: CDR1 MNHEY and CDR2 SVGAGI. J gave up 5 bases and V 6 bases, and 5 bases lay outside the gene matches.

CDR3 sequence (DNA): TGTGCCAGCAGCCAAACGGTGTGGACCCAGTACTTC. It encodes CASSQTVWTQYF. V is TRBV14 and J is TRBJ2-5; D call uncertain. In germline, CDR1 is SGHDN, CDR2 FVKESK. Trimming removed 2 bases at V and 7 bases at J, with 8 bases between. This CDR3 region has 12 residues.

The gene calls are TRBV13 and TRBJ2-5; TRBD1 might be the D (6 bases). The CDR3 runs to 16 residues. The germline gives CDR1 PRHDT, CDR2 FYEKMQ (reference sequence). Trimming stripped 1 base from V and 1 base from J, with 13 bases between. This CDR3 is CASSLEAGAAQETQYF. DNA of the CDR3: TGTGCCAGCAGCTTAGAGGCAGGGGCGGCCCAAGAGACCCAGTACTTC.